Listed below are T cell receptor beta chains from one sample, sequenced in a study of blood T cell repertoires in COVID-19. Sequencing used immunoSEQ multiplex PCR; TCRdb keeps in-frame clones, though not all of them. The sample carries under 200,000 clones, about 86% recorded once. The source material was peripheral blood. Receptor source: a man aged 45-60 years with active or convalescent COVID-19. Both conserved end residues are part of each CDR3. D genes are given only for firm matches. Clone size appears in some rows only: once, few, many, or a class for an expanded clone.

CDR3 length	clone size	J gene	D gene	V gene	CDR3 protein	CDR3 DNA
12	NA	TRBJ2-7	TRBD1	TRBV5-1	CASSSTGDQQYF	TGCGCCAGCAGCTCGACAGGGGACCAGCAGTACTTC
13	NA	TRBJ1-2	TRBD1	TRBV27	CASSLRGGSGYTF	TGTGCCAGCAGTTTACGAGGGGGCAGCGGCTACACCTTC
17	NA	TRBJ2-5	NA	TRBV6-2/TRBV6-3	CASSYSIEGTAEETQYF	TGTGCCAGCAGTTACTCGATAGAAGGGACTGCCGAAGAGACCCAGTACTTC
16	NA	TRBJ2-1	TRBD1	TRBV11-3	CASSSRTGEMGSEQFF	TGTGCCAGCAGCTCCAGGACAGGAGAGATGGGCAGTGAGCAGTTCTTC
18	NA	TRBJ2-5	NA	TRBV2	CASRITRRPGGYQETQYF	TGTGCCAGCCGAATTACCAGACGACCAGGCGGGTACCAAGAGACCCAGTACTTC
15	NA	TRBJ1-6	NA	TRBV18	CASSPMANYNSPLHF	TGTGCCAGCTCACCAATGGCAAACTATAATTCACCCCTCCACTTT
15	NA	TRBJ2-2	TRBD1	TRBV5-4	CASSPGTAPFGELFF	TGTGCCAGCAGCCCCGGGACAGCCCCTTTCGGGGAGCTGTTTTTT
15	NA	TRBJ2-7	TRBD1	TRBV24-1	CATSKGQGVTYEQYF	TGTGCCACCAGTAAGGGACAGGGGGTCACTTACGAGCAGTACTTC
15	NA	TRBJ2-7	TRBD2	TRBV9	CASSVAASGEVEQYF	TGTGCCAGCAGCGTAGCGGCTAGCGGGGAGGTCGAGCAGTACTTC
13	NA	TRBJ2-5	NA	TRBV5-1	CASSFGELETQYF	TGCGCCAGCAGCTTCGGGGAATTGGAGACCCAGTACTTC
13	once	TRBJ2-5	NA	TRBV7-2	CASSLVSQETQYF	TGTGCCAGCAGCTTAGTCTCCCAAGAGACCCAGTACTTC
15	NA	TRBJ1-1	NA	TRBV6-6	CASSSLLGQPTEAFF	TGTGCCAGCAGTTCACTTCTTGGACAGCCAACTGAAGCTTTCTTT
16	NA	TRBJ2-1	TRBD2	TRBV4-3	CASSQGSSGGVYEQFF	TGCGCCAGCAGCCAGGGATCTAGCGGGGGTGTATATGAGCAGTTCTTC
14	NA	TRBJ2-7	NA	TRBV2	CASRNPGHPYEQYF	TGTGCCAGCAGAAACCCCGGACACCCCTACGAGCAGTACTTC
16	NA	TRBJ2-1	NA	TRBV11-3	CASSPAGYPTYNEQFF	TGTGCCAGCAGCCCTGCAGGGTACCCGACCTACAATGAGCAGTTCTTC
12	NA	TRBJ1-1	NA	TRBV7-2	CASSLPGGEAFF	TGTGCCAGCAGCTTACCGGGAGGTGAAGCTTTCTTT
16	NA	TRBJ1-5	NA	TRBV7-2	CASSLVGGANNQPQHF	TGTGCCAGCAGCTTAGTCGGCGGGGCCAACAATCAGCCCCAGCATTTT
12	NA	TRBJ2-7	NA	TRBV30	CAWSPQGHSTYF	TGTGCCTGGAGTCCCCAGGGACATAGTACGTACTTC
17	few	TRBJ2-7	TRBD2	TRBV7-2	CASSFTSGRAKLREQYF	TGTGCCAGCAGCTTTACTAGCGGGAGGGCCAAGTTGAGAGAGCAGTACTTC
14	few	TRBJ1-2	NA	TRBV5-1	CASRQYGGNYGYTF	TGCGCCAGCCGCCAGTACGGAGGGAACTATGGCTACACCTTC
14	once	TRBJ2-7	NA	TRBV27	CASTNRGGLGEQYF	TGTGCCAGCACCAACCGCGGAGGGTTGGGCGAGCAGTACTTC
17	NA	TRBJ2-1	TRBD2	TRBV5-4	CASSFFRGGDSYNEQFF	TGTGCCAGCAGCTTTTTTCGGGGGGGGGACTCCTACAATGAGCAGTTCTTC
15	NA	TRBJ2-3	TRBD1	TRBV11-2	CASSPWTGGPDTQYF	TGTGCCAGCAGCCCATGGACAGGGGGCCCAGATACGCAGTATTTT
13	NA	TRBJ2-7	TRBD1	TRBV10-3	CAISADRGDEQYF	TGTGCCATCAGTGCGGACAGGGGTGACGAGCAGTACTTC
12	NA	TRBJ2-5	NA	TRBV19	CASSRDGETQYF	TGTGCCAGTAGTAGAGACGGGGAGACCCAGTACTTC
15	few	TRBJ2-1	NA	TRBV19	CASSMRVVSYNEQFF	TGTGCCAGTAGTATGAGGGTAGTCTCCTACAATGAGCAGTTCTTC
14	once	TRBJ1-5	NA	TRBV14	CASSPAESNQPQHF	TGTGCCAGCAGCCCAGCGGAGAGCAATCAGCCCCAGCATTTT
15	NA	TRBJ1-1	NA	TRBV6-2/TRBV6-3	CASSYSIPGGTEAFF	TGTGCCAGCAGTTACTCTATCCCAGGAGGCACTGAAGCTTTCTTT
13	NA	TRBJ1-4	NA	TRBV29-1	CSVTGRANEKLFF	TGCAGCGTTACGGGCAGGGCTAATGAAAAACTGTTTTTT
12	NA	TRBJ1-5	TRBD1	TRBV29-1	CSVAQGNQPQHF	TGCAGCGTCGCACAGGGGAATCAGCCCCAGCATTTT
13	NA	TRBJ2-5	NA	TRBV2	CASILDRSETQYF	TGTGCCAGCATACTCGACAGATCAGAGACCCAGTACTTC
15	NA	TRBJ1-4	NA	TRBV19	CASSIYQGLHEKLFF	TGTGCCAGTAGTATTTATCAGGGGTTACACGAAAAACTGTTTTTT
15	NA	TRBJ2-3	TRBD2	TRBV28	CASSLPSGSTDTQYF	TGTGCCAGCAGTTTACCTAGCGGGAGCACAGATACGCAGTATTTT
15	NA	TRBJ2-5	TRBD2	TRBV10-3	CAISARTSDQETQYF	TGTGCCATCAGTGCGCGGACTAGCGACCAAGAGACCCAGTACTTC
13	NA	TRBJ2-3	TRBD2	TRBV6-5	CAGRGGWTDTQYF	TGTGCCGGCCGGGGGGGTTGGACAGATACGCAGTATTTT
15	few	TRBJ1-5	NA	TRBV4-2	CASSPRWGRDQPQHF	TGTGCCAGCAGCCCAAGGTGGGGGAGGGATCAGCCCCAGCATTTT
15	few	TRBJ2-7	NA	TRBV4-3	CASSQDQKHFYEQYF	TGCGCCAGCAGCCAAGATCAAAAACATTTCTACGAGCAGTACTTC
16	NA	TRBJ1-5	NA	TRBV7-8	CASSFSADYSNQPQHF	TGTGCCAGCAGCTTCTCCGCAGACTATAGCAATCAGCCCCAGCATTTT
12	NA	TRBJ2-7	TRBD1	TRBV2	CARGQGKYEQYF	TGTGCCAGGGGACAGGGGAAATACGAGCAGTACTTC
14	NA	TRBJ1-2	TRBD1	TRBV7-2	CASSHGTAIYGYTF	TGTGCCAGCAGCCATGGGACAGCTATTTATGGCTACACCTTC
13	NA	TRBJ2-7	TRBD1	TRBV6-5	CASSYTGEGEQYF	TGTGCCAGCAGTTATACAGGGGAAGGCGAGCAGTACTTC
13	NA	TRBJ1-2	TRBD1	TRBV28	CASSTRDRGGYTF	TGTGCCAGCAGTACCCGGGACAGGGGGGGCTACACCTTC
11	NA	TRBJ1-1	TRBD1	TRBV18	CASSPGQGAFF	TGTGCCAGCTCACCCGGACAGGGAGCTTTCTTT
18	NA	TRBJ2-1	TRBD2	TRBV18	CASSPPLGLTSGVSEQFF	TGTGCCAGCTCACCACCTTTAGGCCTGACTAGCGGGGTCAGTGAGCAGTTCTTC
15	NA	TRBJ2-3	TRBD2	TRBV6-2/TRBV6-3	CASSSQRGSTDTQYF	TGTGCCAGCAGCAGCCAGCGGGGTAGCACAGATACGCAGTATTTT
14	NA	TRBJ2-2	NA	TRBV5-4	CASSLARATGELFF	TGTGCCAGCAGCTTGGCCCGAGCCACCGGGGAGCTGTTTTTT
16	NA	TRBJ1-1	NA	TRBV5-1	CASSSGRGALFFEAFF	TGCGCCAGCAGCTCGGGCAGGGGAGCACTCTTCTTTGAAGCTTTCTTT
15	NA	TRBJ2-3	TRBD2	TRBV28	CASSFRTSGGDTQYF	TGTGCCAGCAGTTTTAGGACTAGCGGGGGAGATACGCAGTATTTT